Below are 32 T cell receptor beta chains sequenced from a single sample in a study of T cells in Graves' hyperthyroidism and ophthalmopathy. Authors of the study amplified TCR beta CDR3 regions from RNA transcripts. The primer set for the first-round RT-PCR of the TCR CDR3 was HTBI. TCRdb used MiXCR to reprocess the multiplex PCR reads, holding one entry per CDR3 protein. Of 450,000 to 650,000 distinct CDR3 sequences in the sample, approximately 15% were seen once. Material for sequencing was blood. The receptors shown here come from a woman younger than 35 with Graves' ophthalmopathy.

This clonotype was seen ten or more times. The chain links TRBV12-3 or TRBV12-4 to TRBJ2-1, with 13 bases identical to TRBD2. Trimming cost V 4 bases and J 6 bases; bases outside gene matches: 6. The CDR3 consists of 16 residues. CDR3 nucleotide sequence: TGTGCCAGCAGTTCCAGACTAGCGGGAGGACCCAATGAGCAGTTCTTC. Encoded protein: CASSSRLAGGPNEQFF.

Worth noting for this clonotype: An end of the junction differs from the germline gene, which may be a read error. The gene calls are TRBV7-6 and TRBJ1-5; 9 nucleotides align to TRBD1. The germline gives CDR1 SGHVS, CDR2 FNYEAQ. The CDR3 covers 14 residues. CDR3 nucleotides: TGTGCCAGCAGTTTAGACAGGGGGGTTCAGCCCCAGCATTTT. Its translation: CASSLDRGVQPQHF.

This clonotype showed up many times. The CDR3 DNA follows: TGCGCCACCCAAACGGGACTAGCGGGGGATGAGCAGTTCTTC. It translates to CATQTGLAGDEQFF. The chain is built from TRBV10-2 and TRBJ2-1, with 14 nucleotides matching TRBD2. Germline values: CDR1 WSHSY, CDR2 SAAADI. With V trimmed by 10 bases and J by 8 bases, 7 bases remained unmatched. The length of the CDR3 is 14 residues.

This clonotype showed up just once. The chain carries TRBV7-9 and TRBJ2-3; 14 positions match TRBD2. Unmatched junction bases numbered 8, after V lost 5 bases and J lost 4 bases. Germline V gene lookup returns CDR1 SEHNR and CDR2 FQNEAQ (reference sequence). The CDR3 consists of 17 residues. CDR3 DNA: TGTGCCAGCAGCCCATACGGACTAGCGGGAGGATCAGATACGCAGTATTTT. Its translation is CASSPYGLAGGSDTQYF.

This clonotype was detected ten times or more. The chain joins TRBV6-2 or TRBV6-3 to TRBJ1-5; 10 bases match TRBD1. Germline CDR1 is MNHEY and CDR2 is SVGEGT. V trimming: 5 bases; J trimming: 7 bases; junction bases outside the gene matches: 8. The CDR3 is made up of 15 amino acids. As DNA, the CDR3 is TGTGCCAGCAGTATCCCCGGGACAGGGGTCCAGCCCCAGCATTTT. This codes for CASSIPGTGVQPQHF.

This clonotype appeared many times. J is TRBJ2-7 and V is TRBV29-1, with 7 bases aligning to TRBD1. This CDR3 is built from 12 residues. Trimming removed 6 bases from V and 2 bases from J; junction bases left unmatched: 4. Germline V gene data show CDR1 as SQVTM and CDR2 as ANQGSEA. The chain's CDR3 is CSVRGGPYEQYF. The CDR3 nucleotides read TGCAGCGTAAGAGGGGGCCCCTACGAGCAGTACTTC.

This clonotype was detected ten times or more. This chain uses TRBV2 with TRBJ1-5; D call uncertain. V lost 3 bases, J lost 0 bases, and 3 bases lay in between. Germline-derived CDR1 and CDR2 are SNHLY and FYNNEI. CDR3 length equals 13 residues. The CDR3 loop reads CASSDNSNQPQHF. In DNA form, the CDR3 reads TGTGCCAGCAGTGACAATAGCAATCAGCCCCAGCATTTT.

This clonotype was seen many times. CDR3 in amino acids: CAWDGRKREQYF. Written as DNA, the CDR3 is TGTGCCTGGGATGGACGGAAGCGAGAGCAGTACTTC. This sequence joins TRBV30 and TRBJ2-7; D remains unclear. The germline V gene has CDR1 GTSNPN and CDR2 SVGIG (reference sequence). V was cut by 5 bases and J by 7 bases, with 15 bases left in between. The CDR3 has 12 residues.

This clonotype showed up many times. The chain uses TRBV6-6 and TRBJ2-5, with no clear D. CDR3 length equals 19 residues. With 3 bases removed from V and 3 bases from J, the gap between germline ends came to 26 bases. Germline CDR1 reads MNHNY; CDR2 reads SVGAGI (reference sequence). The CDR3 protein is CASSYHTSAAKGWKETQYF. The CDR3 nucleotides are TGTGCCAGCAGTTATCATACTTCAGCTGCAAAGGGTTGGAAAGAGACCCAGTACTTC.

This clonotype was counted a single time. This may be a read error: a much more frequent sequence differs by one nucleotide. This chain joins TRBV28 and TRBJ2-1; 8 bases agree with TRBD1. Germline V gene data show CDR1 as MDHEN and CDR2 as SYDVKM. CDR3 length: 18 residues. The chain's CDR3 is CASSSYKLTGAPYNEQSF. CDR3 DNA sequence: TGTGCCAGCAGTTCGTACAAGTTGACAGGGGCACCCTACAATGAGCAGTCCTTC. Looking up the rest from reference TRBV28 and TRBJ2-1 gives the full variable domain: DVKVTQSSRYLVKRTGEKVFLECVQDMDHENMFWYRQDPGLGLRLIYFSYDVKMKEKGDIPEGYSVSREKKERFSLILESASTNQTSMYLCASSSYKLTGAPYNEQSFGPGTRLTVL.

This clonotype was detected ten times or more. The CDR3 loop is CAWRTGTGSYEQYF. The CDR3 nucleotides read TGTGCCTGGAGAACGGGGACAGGGTCCTACGAGCAGTACTTC. V and J are TRBV30 and TRBJ2-7, with TRBD1 matching over 9 bases. V shed 3 bases, J shed 1 base, and the junction held 4 bases outside the gene matches. Per the germline V gene, CDR1 is GTSNPN and CDR2 is SVGIG (reference sequence). This CDR3 comprises 14 residues.

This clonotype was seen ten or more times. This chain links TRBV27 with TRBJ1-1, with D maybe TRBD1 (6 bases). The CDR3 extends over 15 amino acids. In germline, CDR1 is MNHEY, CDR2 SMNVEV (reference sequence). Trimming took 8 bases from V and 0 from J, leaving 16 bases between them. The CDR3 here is CASGGPSQMNTEAFF. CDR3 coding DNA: TGTGCCAGCGGGGGGCCCTCCCAAATGAACACTGAAGCTTTCTTT.

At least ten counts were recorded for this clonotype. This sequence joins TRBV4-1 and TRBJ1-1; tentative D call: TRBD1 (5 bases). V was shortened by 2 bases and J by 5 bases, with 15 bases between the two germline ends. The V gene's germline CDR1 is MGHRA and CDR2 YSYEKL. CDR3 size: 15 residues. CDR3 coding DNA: TGCGCCAGCAGCCAAATGGGGGATGGGAATACTGAAGCTTTCTTT. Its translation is CASSQMGDGNTEAFF.

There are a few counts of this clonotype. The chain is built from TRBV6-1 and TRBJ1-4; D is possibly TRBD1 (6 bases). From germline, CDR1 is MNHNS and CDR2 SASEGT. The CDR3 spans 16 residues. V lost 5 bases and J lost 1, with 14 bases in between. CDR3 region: CASSPRDIQTNEKLFF. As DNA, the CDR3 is TGTGCCAGCAGTCCCAGGGACATCCAAACTAATGAAAAACTGTTTTTT.

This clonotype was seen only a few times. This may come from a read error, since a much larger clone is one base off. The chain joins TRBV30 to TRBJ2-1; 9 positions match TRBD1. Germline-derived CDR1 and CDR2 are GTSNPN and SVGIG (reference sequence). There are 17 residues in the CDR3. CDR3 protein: CAWSVSADRGSYDEQFF. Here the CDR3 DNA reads TGTGCCTGGAGTGTATCCGCCGACAGGGGGTCCTACGATGAGCAGTTCTTC.

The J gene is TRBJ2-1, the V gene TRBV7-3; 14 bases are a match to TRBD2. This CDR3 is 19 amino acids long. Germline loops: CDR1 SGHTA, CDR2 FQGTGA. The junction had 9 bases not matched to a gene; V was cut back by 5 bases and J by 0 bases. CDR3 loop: CASSPGLAGGLSSYNEQFF. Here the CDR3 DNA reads TGTGCCAGCAGCCCCGGACTAGCGGGAGGATTGAGCTCCTACAATGAGCAGTTCTTC.

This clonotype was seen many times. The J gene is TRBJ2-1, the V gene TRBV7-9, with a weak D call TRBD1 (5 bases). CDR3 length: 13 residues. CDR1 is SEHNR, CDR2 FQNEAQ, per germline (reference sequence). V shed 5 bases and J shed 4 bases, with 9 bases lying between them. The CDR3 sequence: CASSLQAYNEQFF. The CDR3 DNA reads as TGTGCCAGCAGCCTACAGGCGTACAATGAGCAGTTCTTC.

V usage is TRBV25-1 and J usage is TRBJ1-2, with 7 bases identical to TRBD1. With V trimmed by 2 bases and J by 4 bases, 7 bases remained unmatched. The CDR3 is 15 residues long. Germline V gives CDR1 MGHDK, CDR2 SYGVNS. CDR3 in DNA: TGTGCCAGCAGTGAAAGGGCAGCAGGGGGCTATGGCTACACCTTC. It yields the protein CASSERAAGGYGYTF.

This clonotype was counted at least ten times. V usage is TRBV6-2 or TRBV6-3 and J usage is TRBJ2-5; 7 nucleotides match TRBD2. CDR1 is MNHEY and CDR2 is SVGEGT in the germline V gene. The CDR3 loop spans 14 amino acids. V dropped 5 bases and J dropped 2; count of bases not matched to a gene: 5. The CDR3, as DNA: TGTGCCAGCAGTGACTTGCGGGGGCAAGAGACCCAGTACTTC. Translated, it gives CASSDLRGQETQYF.

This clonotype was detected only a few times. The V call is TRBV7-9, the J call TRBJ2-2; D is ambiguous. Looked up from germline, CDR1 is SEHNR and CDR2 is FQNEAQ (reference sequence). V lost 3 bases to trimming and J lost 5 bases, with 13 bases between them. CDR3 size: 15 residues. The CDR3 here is CASSLRLVGTGELFF. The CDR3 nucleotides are TGTGCCAGCAGCTTGCGGCTAGTAGGGACCGGGGAGCTGTTTTTT.

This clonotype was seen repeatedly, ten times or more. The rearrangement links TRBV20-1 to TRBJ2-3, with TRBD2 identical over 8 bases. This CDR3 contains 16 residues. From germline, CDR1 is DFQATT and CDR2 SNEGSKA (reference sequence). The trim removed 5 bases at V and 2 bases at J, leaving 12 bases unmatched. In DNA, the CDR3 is TGCAGTGCTCCACAATACTTAGCGGGGCACACAGATACGCAGTATTTT. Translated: CSAPQYLAGHTDTQYF.

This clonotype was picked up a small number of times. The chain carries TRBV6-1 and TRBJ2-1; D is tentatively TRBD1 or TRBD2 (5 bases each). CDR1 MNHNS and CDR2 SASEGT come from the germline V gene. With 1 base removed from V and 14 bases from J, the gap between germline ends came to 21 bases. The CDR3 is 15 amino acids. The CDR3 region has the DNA TGTGCCAGCAGTGAAGGGAATCCCAGGGACGGTCGGAAGTTCTTC. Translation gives CASSEGNPRDGRKFF.

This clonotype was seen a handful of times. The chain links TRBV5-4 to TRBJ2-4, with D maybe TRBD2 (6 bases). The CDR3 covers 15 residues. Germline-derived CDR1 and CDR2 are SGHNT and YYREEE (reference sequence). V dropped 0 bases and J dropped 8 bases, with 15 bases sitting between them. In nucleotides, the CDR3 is TGTGCCAGCAGCTTGGGGATTCAGGGCGGGGACATTCAGTACTTC. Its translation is CASSLGIQGGDIQYF.

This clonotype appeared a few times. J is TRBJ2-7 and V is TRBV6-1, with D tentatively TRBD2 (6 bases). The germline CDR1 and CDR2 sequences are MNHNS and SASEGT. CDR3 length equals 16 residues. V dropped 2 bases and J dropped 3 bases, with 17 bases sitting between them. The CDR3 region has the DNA TGTGCCAGCAGTGAAATAGGGCTAGCGTATTTCTACGAGCAGTACTTC. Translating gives CASSEIGLAYFYEQYF.

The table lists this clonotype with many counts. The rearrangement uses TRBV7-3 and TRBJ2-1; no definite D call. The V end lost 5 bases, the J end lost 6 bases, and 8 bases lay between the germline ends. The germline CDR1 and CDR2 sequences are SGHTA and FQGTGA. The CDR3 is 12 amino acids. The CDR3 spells CASSDESNEQFF. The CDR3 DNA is TGTGCCAGCAGCGACGAGAGCAATGAGCAGTTCTTC.

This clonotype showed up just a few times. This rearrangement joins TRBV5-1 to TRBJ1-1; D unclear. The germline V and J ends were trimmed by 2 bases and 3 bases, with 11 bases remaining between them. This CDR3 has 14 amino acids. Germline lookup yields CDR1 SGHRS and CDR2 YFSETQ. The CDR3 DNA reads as TGCGCCAGCAGCTTCCGCTCAATAGACACTGAAGCTTTCTTT. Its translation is CASSFRSIDTEAFF.

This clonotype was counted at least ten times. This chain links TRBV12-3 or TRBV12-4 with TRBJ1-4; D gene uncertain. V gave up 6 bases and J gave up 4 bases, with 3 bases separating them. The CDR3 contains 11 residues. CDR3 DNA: TGTGCCAGCAGGGTTAATGAAAAACTGTTTTTT. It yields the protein CASRVNEKLFF.

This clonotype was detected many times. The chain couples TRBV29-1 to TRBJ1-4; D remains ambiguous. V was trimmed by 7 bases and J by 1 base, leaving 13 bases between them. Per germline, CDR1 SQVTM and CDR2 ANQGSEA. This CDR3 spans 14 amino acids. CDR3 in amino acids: CSGGGPQTNEKLFF. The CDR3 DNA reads TGCAGCGGAGGAGGGCCGCAAACTAATGAAAAACTGTTTTTT. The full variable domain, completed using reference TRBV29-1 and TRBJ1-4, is SAVISQKPSRDICQRGTSLTIQCQVDSQVTMMFWYRQQPGQSLTLIATANQGSEATYESGFVIDKFPISRPNLTFSTLTVSNMSPEDSSIYLCSGGGPQTNEKLFFGSGTQLSVL.

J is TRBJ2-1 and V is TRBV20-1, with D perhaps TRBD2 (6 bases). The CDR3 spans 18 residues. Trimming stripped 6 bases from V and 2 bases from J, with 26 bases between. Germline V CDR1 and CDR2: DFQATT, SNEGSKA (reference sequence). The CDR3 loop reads CSAKRGKGLLKTYNEQFF. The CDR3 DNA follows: TGCAGTGCGAAACGGGGGAAAGGCCTACTAAAGACCTACAATGAGCAGTTCTTC.

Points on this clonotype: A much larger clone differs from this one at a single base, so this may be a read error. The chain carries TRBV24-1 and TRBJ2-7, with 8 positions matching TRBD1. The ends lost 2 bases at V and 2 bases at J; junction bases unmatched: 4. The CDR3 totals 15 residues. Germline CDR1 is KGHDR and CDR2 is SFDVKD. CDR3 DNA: TGTGCCACCAGTGATTCCAGGACAGGGACCTACGAGCAGTACTTC. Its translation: CATSDSRTGTYEQYF.

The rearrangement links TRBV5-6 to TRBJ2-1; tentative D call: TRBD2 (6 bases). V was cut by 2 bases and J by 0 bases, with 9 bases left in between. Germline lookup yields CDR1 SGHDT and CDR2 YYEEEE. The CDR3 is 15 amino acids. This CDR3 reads CASSFGLNSYNEQFF. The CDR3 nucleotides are TGTGCCAGCAGCTTTGGACTAAACTCCTACAATGAGCAGTTCTTC. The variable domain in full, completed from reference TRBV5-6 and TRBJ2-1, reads DAGVTQSPTHLIKTRGQQVTLRCSPKSGHDTVSWYQQALGQGPQFIFQYYEEEERQRGNFPDRFSGHQFPNYSSELNVNALLLGDSALYLCASSFGLNSYNEQFFGPGTRLTVL.

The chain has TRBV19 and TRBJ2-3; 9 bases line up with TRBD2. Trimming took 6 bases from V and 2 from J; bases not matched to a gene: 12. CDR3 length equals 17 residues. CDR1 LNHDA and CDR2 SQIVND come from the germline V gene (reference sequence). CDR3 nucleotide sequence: TGTGCCAGTAGCAAACCTAGGGCTAGCGGGGCCACAGATACGCAGTATTTT. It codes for CASSKPRASGATDTQYF.